This T cell receptor beta chain is drawn from a study of OX40 agonist ivuxolimab in advanced cancers. Study information: Patients receiving dose escalation had hepatocellular carcinoma, melanoma, renal cell or head and neck cancer.

V dropped 1 base and J dropped 5; count of bases not matched to a gene: 8. The CDR3 runs to 15 residues. Germline assignment: CDR1 SGHDT and CDR2 YYEEEE. Repertoires were generated with immunoSEQ multiplex PCR, while TCRdb's copy carries only in-frame clones and drops some. The profile covers about 70,000 clones, with roughly 89% appearing a single time and about 0.95% taken by the ten largest. The V gene is TRBV5-6, the J gene TRBJ2-5; TRBD1 aligns across 7 bases. Sample: CD4+ or CD8+ T cells sorted from blood, taken in a trial of the OX40 agonist ivuxolimab. The sequence came from an adult with an advanced solid tumor such as melanoma, head and neck, liver or kidney cancer. DNA of the CDR3: TGTGCCAGCAGCTTGTCGGGTTTACAGGGGGAGACCCAGTACTTC. Protein product: CASSLSGLQGETQYF.